This TCR beta chain was recorded in a study of Ad26.COV2.S vaccination and SARS-CoV-2 variants. Details on this clone: Its antigen is undetermined.

Germline CDR1 is WSHSY and CDR2 is SAAADI. V dropped 5 bases and J dropped 7; count of bases not matched to a gene: 11. This CDR3 region has 17 residues. Assay: immunoSEQ multiplex PCR; the TCRdb copy retains only in-frame clones and omits some. The sample includes 100,000 or so clones, around three quarters of them seen just once. Regarding the study as a whole: Across vaccine and placebo recipients, the breadth of non-spike TCRs was similar. Considerable breadth of spike-specific CD8+ and CD4+ T cell responses has reportedly been documented following vaccination. Possible underestimation of total T cell responses by the TCR breadth and depth analyses was noted. The study found higher spike-specific TCR breadth in vaccine than placebo recipients.

Sequencing was performed on peripheral blood, taken after recovery from COVID-19. The TCR was taken from a human donor who had recovered from COVID-19. The chain recombines TRBV10-2 with TRBJ1-6; the match to TRBD1 covers 10 bases. The CDR3 sequence is CASSNRILGQGNSPLHF. Written as DNA, the CDR3 is TGCGCCAGCAGTAATAGAATTTTGGGACAGGGGAATTCACCCCTCCACTTT.